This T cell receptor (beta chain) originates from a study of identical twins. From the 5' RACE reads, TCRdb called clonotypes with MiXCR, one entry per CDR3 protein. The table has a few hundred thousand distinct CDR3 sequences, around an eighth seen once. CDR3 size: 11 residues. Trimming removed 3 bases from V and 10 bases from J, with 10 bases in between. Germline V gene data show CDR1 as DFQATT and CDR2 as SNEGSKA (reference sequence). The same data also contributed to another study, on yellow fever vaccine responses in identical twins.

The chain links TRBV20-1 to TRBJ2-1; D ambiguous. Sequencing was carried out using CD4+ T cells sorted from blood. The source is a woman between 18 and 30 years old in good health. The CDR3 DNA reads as TGCAGTGCTAGTAGTATGACGGAGCAGTTCTTC. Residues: CSASSMTEQFF.